This T cell receptor (beta chain) comes out of a study of T-cell memory formation after mild COVID-19. Looking at the study overall: TCR clusters showed largely donor specificity.

Germline CDR1 reads DFQATT; CDR2 reads SNEGSKA (reference sequence). CDR3 length: 16 residues. Losses at the gene ends were 3 bases for V and 4 bases for J; bases not matched to a gene: 8. Employing constant-segment primers, 5'RACE generated TCR alpha and TCR beta cDNA libraries bearing sample barcodes and UMIs. MiXCR was run by TCRdb on the 5' RACE reads, yielding one entry per CDR3 protein. The table has approximately 200,000 distinct CDR3 sequences, roughly 16% seen once. This clonotype was recorded a few times. The sample consisted of PBMCs or a T cell subset sorted from them (not recorded which). The chain employs TRBV20-1 and TRBJ2-2; 10 nucleotides line up with TRBD2. The TCR comes from an adult woman who had mild COVID-19 (a few samples of this study predate the infection). Cell type and time point are not known. CDR3 sequence (DNA): TGCAGTGCTAGGGCCCTAGCGGGAGTTTTCACCGGGGAGCTGTTTTTT. Amino acid sequence: CSARALAGVFTGELFF.